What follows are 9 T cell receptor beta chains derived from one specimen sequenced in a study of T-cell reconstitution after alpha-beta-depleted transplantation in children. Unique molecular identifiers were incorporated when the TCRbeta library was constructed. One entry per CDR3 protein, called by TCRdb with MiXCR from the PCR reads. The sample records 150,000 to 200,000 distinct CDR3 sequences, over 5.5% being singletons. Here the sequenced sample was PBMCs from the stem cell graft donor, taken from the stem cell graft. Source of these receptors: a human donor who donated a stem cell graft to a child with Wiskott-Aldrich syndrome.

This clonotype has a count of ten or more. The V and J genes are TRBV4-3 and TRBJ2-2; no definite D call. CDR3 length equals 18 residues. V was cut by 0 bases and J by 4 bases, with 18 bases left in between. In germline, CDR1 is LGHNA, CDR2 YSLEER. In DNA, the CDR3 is TGCGCCAGCAGCCAAGAATTGTACCGAGCTCCCCGCACCGGGGAGCTGTTTTTT. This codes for CASSQELYRAPRTGELFF.

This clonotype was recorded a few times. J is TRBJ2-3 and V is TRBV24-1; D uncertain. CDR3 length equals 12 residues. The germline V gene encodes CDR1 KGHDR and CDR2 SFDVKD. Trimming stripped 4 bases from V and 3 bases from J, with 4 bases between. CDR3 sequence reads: CATSDVTDTQYF. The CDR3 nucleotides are TGTGCCACCAGTGACGTTACAGATACGCAGTATTTT.

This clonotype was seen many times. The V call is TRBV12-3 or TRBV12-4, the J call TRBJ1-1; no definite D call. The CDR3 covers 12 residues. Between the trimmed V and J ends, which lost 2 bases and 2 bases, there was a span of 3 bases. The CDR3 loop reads CASSLSNTEAFF. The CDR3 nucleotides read TGTGCCAGCAGTTTATCAAACACTGAAGCTTTCTTT.

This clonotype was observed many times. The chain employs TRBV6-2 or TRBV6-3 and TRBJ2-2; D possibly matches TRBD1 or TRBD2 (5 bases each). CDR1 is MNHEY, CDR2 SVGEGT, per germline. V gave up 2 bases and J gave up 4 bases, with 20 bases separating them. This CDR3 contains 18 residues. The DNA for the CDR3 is TGTGCCAGCAGTTACCCCCTAGGGACGCACTCTCTCACCGGGGAGCTGTTTTTT. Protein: CASSYPLGTHSLTGELFF.

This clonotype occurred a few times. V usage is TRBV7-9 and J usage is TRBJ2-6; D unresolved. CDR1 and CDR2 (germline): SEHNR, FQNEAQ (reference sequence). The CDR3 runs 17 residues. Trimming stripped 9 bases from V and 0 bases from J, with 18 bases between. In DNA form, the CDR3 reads TGTGCCAGTCCACAAGAAGCCTCGAGCTCTGGGGCCAACGTCCTGACTTTC. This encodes CASPQEASSSGANVLTF.

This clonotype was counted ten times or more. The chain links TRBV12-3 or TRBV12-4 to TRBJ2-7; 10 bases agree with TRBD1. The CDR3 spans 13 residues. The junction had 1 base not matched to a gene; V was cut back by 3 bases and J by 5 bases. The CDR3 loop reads CASSLGTGDEQYF. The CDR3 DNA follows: TGTGCCAGCAGTTTGGGGACAGGGGACGAGCAGTACTTC.

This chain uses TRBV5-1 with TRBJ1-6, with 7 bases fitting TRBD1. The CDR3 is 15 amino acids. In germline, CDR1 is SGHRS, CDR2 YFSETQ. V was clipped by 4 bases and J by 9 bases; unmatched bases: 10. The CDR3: CASSAKPGGSSPLHF. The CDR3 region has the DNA TGCGCCAGCAGCGCGAAACCAGGGGGTAGTTCACCCCTCCACTTT. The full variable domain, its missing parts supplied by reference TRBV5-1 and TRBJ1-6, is KAGVTQTPRYLIKTRGQQVTLSCSPISGHRSVSWYQQTPGQGLQFLFEYFSETQRNKGNFPGRFSGRQFSNSRSEMNVSTLELGDSALYLCASSAKPGGSSPLHFGNGTRLTVT.

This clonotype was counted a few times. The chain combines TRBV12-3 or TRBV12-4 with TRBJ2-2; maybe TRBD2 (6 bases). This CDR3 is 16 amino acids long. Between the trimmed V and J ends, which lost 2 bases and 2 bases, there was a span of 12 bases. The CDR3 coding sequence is TGTGCCAGCAGTTTACCCCGGCGGGGAAACACCGGGGAGCTGTTTTTT. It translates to CASSLPRRGNTGELFF.

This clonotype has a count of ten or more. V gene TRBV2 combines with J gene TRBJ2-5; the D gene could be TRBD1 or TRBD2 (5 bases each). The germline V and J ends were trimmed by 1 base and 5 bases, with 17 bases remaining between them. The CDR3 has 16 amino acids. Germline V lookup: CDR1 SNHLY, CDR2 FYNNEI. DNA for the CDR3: TGTGCCAGCAGTGAAGGAGGGATCGGGACCCAGGAGACCCAGTACTTC. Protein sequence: CASSEGGIGTQETQYF.